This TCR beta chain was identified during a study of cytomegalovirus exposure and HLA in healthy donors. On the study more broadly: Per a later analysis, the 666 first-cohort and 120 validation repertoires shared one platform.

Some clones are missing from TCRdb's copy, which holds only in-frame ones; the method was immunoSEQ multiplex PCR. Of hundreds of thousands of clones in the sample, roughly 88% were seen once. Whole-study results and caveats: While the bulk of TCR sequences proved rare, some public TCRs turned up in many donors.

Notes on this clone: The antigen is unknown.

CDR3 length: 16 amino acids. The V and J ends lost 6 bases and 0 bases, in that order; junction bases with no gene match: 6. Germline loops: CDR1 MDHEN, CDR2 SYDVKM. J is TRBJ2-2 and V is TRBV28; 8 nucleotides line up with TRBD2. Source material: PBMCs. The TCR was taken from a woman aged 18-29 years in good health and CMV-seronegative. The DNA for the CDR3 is TGTGCCAGCAGCCCGGGGGGGAGGGCGAACACCGGGGAGCTGTTTTTT. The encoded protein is CASSPGGRANTGELFF.